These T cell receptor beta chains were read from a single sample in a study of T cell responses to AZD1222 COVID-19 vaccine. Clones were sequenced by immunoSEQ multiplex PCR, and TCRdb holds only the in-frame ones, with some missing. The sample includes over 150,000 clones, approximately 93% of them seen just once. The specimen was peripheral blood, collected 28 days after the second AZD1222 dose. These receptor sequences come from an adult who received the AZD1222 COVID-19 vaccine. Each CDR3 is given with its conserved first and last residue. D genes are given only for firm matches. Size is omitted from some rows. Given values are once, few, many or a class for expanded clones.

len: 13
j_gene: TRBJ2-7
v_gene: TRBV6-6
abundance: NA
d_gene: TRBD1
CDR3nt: TGTGCCACAGCCCGGGACAGCCTCTACGAGCAGTACTTC
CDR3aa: CATARDSLYEQYF

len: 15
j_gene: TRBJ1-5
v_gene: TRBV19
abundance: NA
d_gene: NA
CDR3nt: TGTGCCAGTAGTATAGTGAAGGAAATCAATCAGCCCCAGCATTTT
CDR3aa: CASSIVKEINQPQHF

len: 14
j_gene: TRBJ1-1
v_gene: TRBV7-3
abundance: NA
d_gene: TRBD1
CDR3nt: TGTGCCAGCAGTCCAGACAGGGGGAACACTGAAGCTTTCTTT
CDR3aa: CASSPDRGNTEAFF

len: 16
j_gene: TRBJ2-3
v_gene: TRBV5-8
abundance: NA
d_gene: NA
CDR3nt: TGTGCCAGCAGCTTGGTTTTCCGGCAGACAAGAGATACGCAGTATTTT
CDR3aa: CASSLVFRQTRDTQYF

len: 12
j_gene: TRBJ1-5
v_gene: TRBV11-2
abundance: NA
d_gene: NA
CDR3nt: TGTGCCAGCAGCTTGATGCATGGGCCCCAGCATTTT
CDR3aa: CASSLMHGPQHF

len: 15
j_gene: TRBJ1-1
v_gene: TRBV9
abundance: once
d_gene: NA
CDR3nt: TGTGCCAGCAGCCCCCCCCGGGGTAAGAACACTGAAGCTTTCTTT
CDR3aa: CASSPPRGKNTEAFF

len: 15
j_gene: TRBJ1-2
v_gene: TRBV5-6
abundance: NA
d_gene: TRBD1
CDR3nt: TGTGCCAGCAGCCCAACGGGACAGGGTAGCTATGGCTACACCTTC
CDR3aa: CASSPTGQGSYGYTF

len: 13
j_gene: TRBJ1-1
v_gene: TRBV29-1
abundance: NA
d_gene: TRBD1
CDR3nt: TGCAGCATCTGGGGACAGCTGAACACTGAAGCTTTCTTT
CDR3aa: CSIWGQLNTEAFF

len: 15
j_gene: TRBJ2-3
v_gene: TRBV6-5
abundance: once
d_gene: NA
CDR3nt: TGTGCCAGCAGTTACTTCGGCGGGGTTACAGATACGCAGTATTTT
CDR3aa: CASSYFGGVTDTQYF

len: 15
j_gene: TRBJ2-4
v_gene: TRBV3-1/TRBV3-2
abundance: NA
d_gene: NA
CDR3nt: TGTGCCAGCAGCCAAGCACGCAGCAACAAAAACATTCAGTACTTC
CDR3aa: CASSQARSNKNIQYF

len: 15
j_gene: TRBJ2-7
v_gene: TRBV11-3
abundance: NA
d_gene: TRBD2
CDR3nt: TGTGCCAGCAGCCGTACGGGAGGGGAAACCTACGAGCAGTACTTC
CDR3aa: CASSRTGGETYEQYF

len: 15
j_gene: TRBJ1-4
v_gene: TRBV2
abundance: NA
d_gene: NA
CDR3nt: TGTGCCAGCAGTGTGTCGGGGGCGGCTAATGAAAAACTGTTTTTT
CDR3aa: CASSVSGAANEKLFF

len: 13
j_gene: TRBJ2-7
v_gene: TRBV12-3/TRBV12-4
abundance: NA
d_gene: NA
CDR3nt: TGTGCCAGCAGTACTCCACTACACCACGAGCAGTACTTC
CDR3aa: CASSTPLHHEQYF

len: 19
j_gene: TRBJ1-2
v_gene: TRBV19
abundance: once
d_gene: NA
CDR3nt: TGTGCCAGTAGTCTGGATCACCGGGACCTCAAACTACCTAACTATGGCTACACCTTC
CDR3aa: CASSLDHRDLKLPNYGYTF

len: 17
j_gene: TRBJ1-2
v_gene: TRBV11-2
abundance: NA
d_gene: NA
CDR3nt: TGTGCCAGCAGCTTAGATCGGGACCAATTCCCTACCTATGGCTACACCTTC
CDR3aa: CASSLDRDQFPTYGYTF

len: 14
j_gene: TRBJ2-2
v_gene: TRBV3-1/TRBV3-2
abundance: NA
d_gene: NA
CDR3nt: TGTGCCAGCAGCCAAGGGGGGATCACCGGGGAGCTGTTTTTT
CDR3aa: CASSQGGITGELFF

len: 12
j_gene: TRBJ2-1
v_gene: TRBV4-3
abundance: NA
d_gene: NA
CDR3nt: TGCGCCAGCAGCCAGTCCTACAATGAGCAGTTCTTC
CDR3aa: CASSQSYNEQFF

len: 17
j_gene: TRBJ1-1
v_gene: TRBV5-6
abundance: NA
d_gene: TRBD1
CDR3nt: TGTGCCAGCAGCCCGGGACAGGGGGCAGTTTGGAACACTGAAGCTTTCTTT
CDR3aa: CASSPGQGAVWNTEAFF

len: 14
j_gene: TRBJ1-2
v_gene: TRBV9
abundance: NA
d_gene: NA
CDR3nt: TGTGCCAGCACCCGTCTGCAGGCTAACTATGGCTACACCTTC
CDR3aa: CASTRLQANYGYTF

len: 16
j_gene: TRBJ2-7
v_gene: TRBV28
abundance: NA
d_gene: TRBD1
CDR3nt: TGTGCCAGCAGTTTAGGTACCGGGACAGGGGGCGAAGAGCAGTACTTC
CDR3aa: CASSLGTGTGGEEQYF